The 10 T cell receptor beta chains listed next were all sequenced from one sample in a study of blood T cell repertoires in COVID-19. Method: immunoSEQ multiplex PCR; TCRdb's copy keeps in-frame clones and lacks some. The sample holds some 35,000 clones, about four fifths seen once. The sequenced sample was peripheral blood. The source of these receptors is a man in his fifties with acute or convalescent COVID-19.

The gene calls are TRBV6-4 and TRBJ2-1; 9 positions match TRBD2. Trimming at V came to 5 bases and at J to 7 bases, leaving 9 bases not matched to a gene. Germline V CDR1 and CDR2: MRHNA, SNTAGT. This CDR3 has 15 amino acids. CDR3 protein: CASSQEISGSNEQFF. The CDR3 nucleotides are TGTGCCAGCAGTCAGGAGATTAGCGGGAGTAATGAGCAGTTCTTC.

The CDR3 bases are TGCAGCGTAGCGACAGGGGGCAGCGATCAGCCCCAGCATTTT. Protein: CSVATGGSDQPQHF. The rearrangement joins TRBV29-1 to TRBJ1-5, with 10 bases that match TRBD1. The CDR3 totals 14 residues. V lost 6 bases, J lost 5 bases, and 7 bases stayed unmatched. Germline values: CDR1 SQVTM, CDR2 ANQGSEA.

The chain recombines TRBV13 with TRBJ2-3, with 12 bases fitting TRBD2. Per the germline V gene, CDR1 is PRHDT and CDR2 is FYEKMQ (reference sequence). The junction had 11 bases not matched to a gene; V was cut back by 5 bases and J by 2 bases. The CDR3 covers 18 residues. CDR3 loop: CASSLWTSGVLNTDTQYF. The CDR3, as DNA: TGTGCCAGCAGCCTTTGGACTAGCGGGGTTTTAAACACAGATACGCAGTATTTT.

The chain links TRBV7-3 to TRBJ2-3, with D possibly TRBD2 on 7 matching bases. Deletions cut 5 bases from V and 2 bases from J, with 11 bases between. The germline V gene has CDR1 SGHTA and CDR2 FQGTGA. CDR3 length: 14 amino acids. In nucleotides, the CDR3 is TGTGCCAGCAGCCTCGCGGGGGCCACAGATACGCAGTATTTT. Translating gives CASSLAGATDTQYF.

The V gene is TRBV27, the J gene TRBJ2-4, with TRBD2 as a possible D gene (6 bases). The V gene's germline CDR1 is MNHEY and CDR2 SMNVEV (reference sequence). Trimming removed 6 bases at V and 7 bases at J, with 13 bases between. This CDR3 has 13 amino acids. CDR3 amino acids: CASRPTGGNIQYF. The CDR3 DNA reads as TGTGCCAGCAGACCCACAGGAGGGAACATTCAGTACTTC.

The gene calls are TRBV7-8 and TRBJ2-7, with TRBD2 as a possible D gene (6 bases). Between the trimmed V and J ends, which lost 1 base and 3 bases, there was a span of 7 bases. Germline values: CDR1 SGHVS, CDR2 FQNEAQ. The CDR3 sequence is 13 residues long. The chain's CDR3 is CASSLGRDYEQYF. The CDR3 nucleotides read TGTGCCAGCAGCTTAGGGAGGGACTACGAGCAGTACTTC.

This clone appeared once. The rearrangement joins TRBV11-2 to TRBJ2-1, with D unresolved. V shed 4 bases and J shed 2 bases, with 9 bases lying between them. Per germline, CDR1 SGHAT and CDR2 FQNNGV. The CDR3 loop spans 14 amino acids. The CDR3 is CASSSATAYNEQFF. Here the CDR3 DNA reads TGTGCCAGCAGCTCCGCTACGGCCTACAATGAGCAGTTCTTC.

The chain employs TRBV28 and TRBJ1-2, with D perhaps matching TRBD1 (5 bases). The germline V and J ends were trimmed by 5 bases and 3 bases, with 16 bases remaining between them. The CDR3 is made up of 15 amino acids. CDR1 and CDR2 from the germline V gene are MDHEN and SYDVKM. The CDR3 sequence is CASSPDGGEYYGYTF. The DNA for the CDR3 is TGTGCCAGCAGTCCCGACGGGGGGGAGTACTATGGCTACACCTTC.

The CDR3 protein is CASSQGNGKKTDTQYF. CDR3 DNA sequence: TGTGCCAGCAGCCAAGGCAACGGGAAAAAGACAGATACGCAGTATTTT. The chain combines TRBV4-2 with TRBJ2-3, with D possibly TRBD2 on 5 matching bases. Looked up from germline, CDR1 is LGHNA and CDR2 is YNFKEQ. The CDR3 is made up of 16 amino acids. Between the trimmed V and J ends, which lost 1 base and 3 bases, there was a span of 14 bases.

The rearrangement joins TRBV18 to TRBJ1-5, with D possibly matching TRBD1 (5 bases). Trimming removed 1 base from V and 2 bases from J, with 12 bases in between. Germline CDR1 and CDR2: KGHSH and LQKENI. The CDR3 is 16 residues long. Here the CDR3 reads CASSPRVGVGNQPQHF. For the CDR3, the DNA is TGTGCCAGCTCACCACGGGTAGGGGTAGGCAATCAGCCCCAGCATTTT.